This T cell receptor beta chain is from a study of blood T cell repertoires in COVID-19. Study-level information: Whether acute or convalescent, the COVID-19 samples came from the United States, Italy and Spain. PBMCs, B-cell-depleted T cells, or T cells provided the cDNA or gDNA that made up the material.

Source study methods: The authors estimated nucleated cell counts from reference gene primer amplification. Clones were sequenced by immunoSEQ multiplex PCR, and TCRdb holds only the in-frame ones, with some missing. D and trimming come from the DNA, and the V and J calls and clone size come from that table. Of 300,000 to 400,000 clones listed, roughly 90% are singletons. Enrolled during active infection, Seattle patients were then followed longitudinally. The CDR3 length is 13 residues. CDR1 and CDR2 (germline): SNHLY, FYNNEI. Between the trimmed V and J ends, which lost 4 bases and 9 bases, there was a span of 13 bases.

This receptor was obtained from a woman aged 65 to 85 with COVID-19, enrolled during active disease. The genes are TRBV2 and TRBJ2-1; no firm D call. The sample was peripheral blood. The CDR3: CASSVVLPGEQFF. The CDR3 nucleotides read TGTGCCAGCAGTGTGGTACTACCTGGTGAGCAGTTCTTC.